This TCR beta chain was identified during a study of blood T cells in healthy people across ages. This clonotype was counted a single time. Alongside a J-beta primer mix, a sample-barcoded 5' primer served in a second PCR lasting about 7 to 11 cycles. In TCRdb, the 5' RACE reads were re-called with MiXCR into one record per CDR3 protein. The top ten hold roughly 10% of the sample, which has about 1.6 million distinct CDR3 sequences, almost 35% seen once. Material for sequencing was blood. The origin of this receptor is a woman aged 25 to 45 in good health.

The CDR3 nucleotides read TGTGCCAGCAGCTTAAAACCGGGACAGGGGCCCGAACTCTATGGCTACACCTTC. This translates into CASSLKPGQGPELYGYTF. This chain joins TRBV7-3 and TRBJ1-2, with 10 bases identical to TRBD1. Per germline, CDR1 SGHTA and CDR2 FQGTGA. Germline trimming cut 1 base from V and 4 bases from J; bases unmatched to any gene: 12. This CDR3 comprises 18 residues.